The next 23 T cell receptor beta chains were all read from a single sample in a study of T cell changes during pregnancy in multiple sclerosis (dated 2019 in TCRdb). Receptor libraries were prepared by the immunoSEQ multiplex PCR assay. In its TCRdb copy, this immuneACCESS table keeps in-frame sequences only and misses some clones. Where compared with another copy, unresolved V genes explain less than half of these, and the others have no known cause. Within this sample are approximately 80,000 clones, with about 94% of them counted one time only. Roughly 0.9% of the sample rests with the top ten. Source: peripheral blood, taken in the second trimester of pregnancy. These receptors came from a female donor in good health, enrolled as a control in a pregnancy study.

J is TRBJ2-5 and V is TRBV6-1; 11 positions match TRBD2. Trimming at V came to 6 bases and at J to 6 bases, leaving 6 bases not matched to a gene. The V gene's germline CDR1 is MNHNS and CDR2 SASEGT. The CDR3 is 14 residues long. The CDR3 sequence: CASSGTSGLKTQYF. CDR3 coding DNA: TGTGCCAGCAGCGGGACTAGCGGCCTGAAGACCCAGTACTTC.

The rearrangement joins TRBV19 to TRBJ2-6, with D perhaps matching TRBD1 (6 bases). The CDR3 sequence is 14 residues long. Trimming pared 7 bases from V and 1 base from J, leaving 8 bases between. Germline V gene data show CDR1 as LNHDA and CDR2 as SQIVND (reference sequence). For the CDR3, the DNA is TGTGCCAGTAAACAGGGTTCTGGGGCCAACGTCCTGACTTTC. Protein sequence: CASKQGSGANVLTF.

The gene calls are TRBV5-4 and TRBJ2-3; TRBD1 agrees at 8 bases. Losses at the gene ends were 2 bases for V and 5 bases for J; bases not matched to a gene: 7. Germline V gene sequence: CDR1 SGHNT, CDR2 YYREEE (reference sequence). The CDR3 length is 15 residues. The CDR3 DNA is TGTGCCAGCAGCTTTAAGACAGGGGTTGGAGATACGCAGTATTTT. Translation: CASSFKTGVGDTQYF. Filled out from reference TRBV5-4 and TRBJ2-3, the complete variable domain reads ETGVTQSPTHLIKTRGQQVTLRCSSQSGHNTVSWYQQALGQGPQFIFQYYREEENGRGNFPPRFSGLQFPNYSSELNVNALELDDSALYLCASSFKTGVGDTQYFGPGTRLTVL.

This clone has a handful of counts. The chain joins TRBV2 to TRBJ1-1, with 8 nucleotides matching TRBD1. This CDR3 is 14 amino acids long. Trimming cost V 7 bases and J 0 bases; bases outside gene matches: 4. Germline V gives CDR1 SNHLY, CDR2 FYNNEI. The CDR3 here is CASKGQGLNTEAFF. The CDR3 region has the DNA TGTGCCAGCAAAGGACAGGGACTGAACACTGAAGCTTTCTTT.

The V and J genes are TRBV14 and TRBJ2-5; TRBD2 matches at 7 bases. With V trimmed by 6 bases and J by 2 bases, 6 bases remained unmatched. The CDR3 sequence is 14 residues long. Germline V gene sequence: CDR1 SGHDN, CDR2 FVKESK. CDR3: CASSWLAEQETQYF. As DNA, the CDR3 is TGTGCCAGCAGTTGGCTAGCGGAACAAGAGACCCAGTACTTC. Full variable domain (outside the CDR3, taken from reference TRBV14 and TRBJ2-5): EAGVTQFPSHSVIEKGQTVTLRCDPISGHDNLYWYRRVMGKEIKFLLHFVKESKQDESGMPNNRFLAERTGGTYSTLKVQPAELEDSGVYFCASSWLAEQETQYFGPGTRLLVL.

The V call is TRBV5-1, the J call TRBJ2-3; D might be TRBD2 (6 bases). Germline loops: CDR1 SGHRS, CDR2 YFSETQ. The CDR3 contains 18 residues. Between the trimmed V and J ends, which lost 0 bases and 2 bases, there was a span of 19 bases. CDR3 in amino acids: CASSLGPVGGPFTDTQYF. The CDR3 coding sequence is TGCGCCAGCAGCTTGGGCCCGGTAGGAGGGCCGTTCACAGATACGCAGTATTTT.

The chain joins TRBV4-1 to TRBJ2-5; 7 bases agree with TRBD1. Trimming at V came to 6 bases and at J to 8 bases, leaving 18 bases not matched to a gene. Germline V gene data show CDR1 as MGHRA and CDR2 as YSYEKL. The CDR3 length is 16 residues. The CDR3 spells CASSYPGQAPGGTQYF. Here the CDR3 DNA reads TGCGCCAGCAGTTATCCCGGACAGGCCCCGGGTGGAACCCAGTACTTC.

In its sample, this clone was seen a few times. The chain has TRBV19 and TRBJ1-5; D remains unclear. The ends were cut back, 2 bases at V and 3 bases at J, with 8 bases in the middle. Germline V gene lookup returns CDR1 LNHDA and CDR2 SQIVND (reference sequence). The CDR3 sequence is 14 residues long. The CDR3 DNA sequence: TGTGCCAGTAGTATAAGCGGTTTCAATCAGCCCCAGCATTTT. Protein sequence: CASSISGFNQPQHF.

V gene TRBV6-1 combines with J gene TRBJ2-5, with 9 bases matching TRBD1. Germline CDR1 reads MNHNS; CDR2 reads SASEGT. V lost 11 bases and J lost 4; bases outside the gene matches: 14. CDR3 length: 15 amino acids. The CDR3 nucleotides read TGTGCCTCCTCATGGGGCACAGGGGGCCTAGAGACCCAGTACTTC. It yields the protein CASSWGTGGLETQYF.

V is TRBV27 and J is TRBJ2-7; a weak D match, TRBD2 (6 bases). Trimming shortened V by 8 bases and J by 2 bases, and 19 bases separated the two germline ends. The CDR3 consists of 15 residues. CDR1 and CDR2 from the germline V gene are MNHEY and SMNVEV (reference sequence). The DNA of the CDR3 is TGTGCCAGCCGTACGTCAGCGGGCCCAACCTACGAGCAGTACTTC. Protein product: CASRTSAGPTYEQYF.

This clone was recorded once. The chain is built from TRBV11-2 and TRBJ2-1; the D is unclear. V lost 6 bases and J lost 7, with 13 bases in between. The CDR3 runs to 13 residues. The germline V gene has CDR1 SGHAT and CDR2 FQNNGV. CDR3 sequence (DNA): TGTGCCAGCAGAGTTTTACTGAGGAATGAGCAGTTCTTC. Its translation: CASRVLLRNEQFF.

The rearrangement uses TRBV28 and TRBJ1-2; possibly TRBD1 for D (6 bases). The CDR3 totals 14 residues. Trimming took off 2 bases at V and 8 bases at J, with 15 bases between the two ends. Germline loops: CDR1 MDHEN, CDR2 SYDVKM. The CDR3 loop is CASSLGGASQGYTF. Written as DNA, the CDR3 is TGTGCCAGCAGTTTAGGGGGCGCGTCTCAGGGCTACACCTTC.

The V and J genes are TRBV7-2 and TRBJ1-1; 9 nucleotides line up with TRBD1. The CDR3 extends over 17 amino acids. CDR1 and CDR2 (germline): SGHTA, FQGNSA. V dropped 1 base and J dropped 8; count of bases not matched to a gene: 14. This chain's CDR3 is CASSLVPTGTGSVEAFF. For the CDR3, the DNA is TGTGCCAGCAGCTTAGTGCCCACCGGGACAGGGTCCGTAGAAGCTTTCTTT.

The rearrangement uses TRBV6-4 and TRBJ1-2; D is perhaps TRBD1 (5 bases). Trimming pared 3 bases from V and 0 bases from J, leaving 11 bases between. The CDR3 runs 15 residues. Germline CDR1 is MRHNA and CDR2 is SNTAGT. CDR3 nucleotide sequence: TGTGCCAGCAGTGAGTCTCCAGGGCCTAACTATGGCTACACCTTC. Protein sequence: CASSESPGPNYGYTF.

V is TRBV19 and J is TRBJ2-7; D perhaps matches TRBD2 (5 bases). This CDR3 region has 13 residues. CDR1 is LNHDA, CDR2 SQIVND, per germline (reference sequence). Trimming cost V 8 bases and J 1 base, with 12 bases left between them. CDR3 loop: CASGEGMSYEQYF. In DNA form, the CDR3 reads TGTGCCAGTGGCGAGGGCATGTCCTACGAGCAGTACTTC.

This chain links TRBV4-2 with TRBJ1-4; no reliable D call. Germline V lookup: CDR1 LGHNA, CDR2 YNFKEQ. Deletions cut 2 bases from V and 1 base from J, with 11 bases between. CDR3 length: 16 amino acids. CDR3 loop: CASSQSWARTNEKLFF. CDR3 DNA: TGTGCCAGCAGCCAATCTTGGGCACGAACTAATGAAAAACTGTTTTTT.

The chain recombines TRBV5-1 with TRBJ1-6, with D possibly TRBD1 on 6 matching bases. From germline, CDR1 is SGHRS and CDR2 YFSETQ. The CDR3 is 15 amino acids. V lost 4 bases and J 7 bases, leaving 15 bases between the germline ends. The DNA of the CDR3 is TGCGCCAGCAGCACATTACAGGGAGCGAATTCACCCCTCCACTTT. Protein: CASSTLQGANSPLHF.

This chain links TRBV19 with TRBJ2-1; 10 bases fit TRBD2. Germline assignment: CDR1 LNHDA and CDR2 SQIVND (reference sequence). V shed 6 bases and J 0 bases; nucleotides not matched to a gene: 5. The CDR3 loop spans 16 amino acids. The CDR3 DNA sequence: TGTGCCAGTAGCCTACTAGCGGGGAGCTCCTACAATGAGCAGTTCTTC. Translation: CASSLLAGSSYNEQFF.

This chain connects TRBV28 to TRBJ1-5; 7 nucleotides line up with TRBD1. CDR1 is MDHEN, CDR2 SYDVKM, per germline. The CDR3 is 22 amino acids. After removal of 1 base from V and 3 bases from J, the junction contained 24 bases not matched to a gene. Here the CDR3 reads CASSLSAMRAGGIWALNQPQHF. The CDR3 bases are TGTGCCAGCAGTTTATCGGCCATGCGGGCAGGGGGGATTTGGGCTCTCAATCAGCCCCAGCATTTT. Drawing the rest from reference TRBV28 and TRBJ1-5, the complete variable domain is DVKVTQSSRYLVKRTGEKVFLECVQDMDHENMFWYRQDPGLGLRLIYFSYDVKMKEKGDIPEGYSVSREKKERFSLILESASTNQTSMYLCASSLSAMRAGGIWALNQPQHFGDGTRLSIL.

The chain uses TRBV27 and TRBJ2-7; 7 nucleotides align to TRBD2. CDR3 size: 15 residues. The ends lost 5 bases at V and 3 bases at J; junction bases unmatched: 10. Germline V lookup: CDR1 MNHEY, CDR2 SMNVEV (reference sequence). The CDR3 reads CASSLRGGVYYEQYF. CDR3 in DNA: TGTGCCAGCAGTCTCCGGGGAGGGGTTTACTACGAGCAGTACTTC.

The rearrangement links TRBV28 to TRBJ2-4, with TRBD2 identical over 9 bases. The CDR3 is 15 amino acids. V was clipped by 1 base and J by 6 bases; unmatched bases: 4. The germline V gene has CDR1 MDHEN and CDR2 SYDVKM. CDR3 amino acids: CASSLFGLARNIQYF. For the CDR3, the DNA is TGTGCCAGCAGTTTATTCGGACTAGCGCGAAACATTCAGTACTTC.

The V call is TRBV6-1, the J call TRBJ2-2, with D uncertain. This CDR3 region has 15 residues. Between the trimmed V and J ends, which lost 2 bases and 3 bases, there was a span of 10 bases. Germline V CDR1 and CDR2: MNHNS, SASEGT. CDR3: CASSEPRRYTGELFF. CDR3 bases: TGTGCCAGCAGTGAACCACGGAGATACACCGGGGAGCTGTTTTTT.

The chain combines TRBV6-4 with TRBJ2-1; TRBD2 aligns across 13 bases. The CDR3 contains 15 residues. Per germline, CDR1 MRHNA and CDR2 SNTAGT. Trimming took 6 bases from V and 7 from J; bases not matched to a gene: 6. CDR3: CASSGLAGEGNEQFF. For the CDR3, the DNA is TGTGCCAGCAGCGGACTAGCGGGAGAGGGAAATGAGCAGTTCTTC.